The 4 T cell receptor beta chains below were found in one sample sequenced in a study of T-cell reconstitution after alpha-beta-depleted transplantation in children. Unique molecular identifiers tagged the TCRbeta library. In TCRdb, the PCR reads were re-called with MiXCR into one record per CDR3 protein. Seen here are 250,000 to 300,000 distinct CDR3 sequences, approximately 9.6% observed once, and the top ten hold 10%. This specimen was PBMCs from the stem cell graft donor, taken from the stem cell graft. All receptors come from a human donor who donated a stem cell graft to a child with SCID.

The table lists this clonotype with a few counts. V and J are TRBV7-2 and TRBJ2-2; D possibly uses TRBD1 or TRBD2 (5 bases each). This CDR3 comprises 14 residues. From germline, CDR1 is SGHTA and CDR2 FQGNSA. Trimming cost V 8 bases and J 2 bases, with 12 bases left between them. CDR3 loop: CASGDHTNTGELFF. DNA of the CDR3: TGTGCCAGCGGGGACCACACCAACACCGGGGAGCTGTTTTTT.

There are a few counts of this clonotype. This chain uses TRBV6-5 with TRBJ2-1; D may be TRBD2 (5 bases). The CDR3 is 15 amino acids. V lost 5 bases and J 2 bases, leaving 13 bases between the germline ends. Germline V gene sequence: CDR1 MNHEY, CDR2 SVGAGI. The CDR3 loop reads CASSPLGITYNEQFF. The DNA for the CDR3 is TGTGCCAGCAGTCCACTAGGAATCACCTACAATGAGCAGTTCTTC.

V usage is TRBV12-3 or TRBV12-4 and J usage is TRBJ1-2; 9 bases line up with TRBD1. The CDR3 contains 12 residues. J lost 7 bases, V lost 6 bases, and 3 bases had no gene match. In nucleotides, the CDR3 is TGTGCCAGCAGCTACAGGGGGCCTGGCTACACCTTC. The encoded protein is CASSYRGPGYTF.

This clonotype was counted a few times. The V call is TRBV5-1, the J call TRBJ1-1, with TRBD1 matching over 8 bases. Looked up from germline, CDR1 is SGHRS and CDR2 is YFSETQ. The CDR3 is 15 amino acids. Germline trimming cut 7 bases from V and 1 base from J; bases unmatched to any gene: 9. CDR3 residues: CASAGMTGANTEAFF. The CDR3 DNA reads as TGCGCCAGCGCCGGGATGACAGGGGCGAACACTGAAGCTTTCTTT.